This T cell receptor beta chain was observed in a study of cytomegalovirus exposure and HLA in healthy donors. Whole-study context: Across a few hundred genotyped donors, 81% landed in the Caucasian-associated ancestry cluster.

As concerns this clone: Its specificity is unknown.

PCR primers comprised 60 Vbeta and 13 Jbeta primers. Method: immunoSEQ multiplex PCR; TCRdb's copy keeps in-frame clones and lacks some. This table lists under 150,000 clones. Study conclusions and caveats: TCR beta V- and J-gene trimming, according to a later analysis, was linked to a missense DCLRE1C variant.

The CDR3 covers 17 residues. CDR1 and CDR2 from the germline V gene are SGHAT and FQNNGV. The V gene end was trimmed by 1 base and the J gene end by 0 bases; junction bases not matched to a gene: 3. The rearrangement uses TRBV11-2 and TRBJ1-5; 10 nucleotides match TRBD1. The source is a man between 35 and 55 years old in good health and CMV-seronegative. The sequenced material came from PBMCs. The CDR3 is CASSLGTGGYSNQPQHF. For the CDR3, the DNA is TGTGCCAGCAGCTTAGGGACAGGGGGTTATAGCAATCAGCCCCAGCATTTT.